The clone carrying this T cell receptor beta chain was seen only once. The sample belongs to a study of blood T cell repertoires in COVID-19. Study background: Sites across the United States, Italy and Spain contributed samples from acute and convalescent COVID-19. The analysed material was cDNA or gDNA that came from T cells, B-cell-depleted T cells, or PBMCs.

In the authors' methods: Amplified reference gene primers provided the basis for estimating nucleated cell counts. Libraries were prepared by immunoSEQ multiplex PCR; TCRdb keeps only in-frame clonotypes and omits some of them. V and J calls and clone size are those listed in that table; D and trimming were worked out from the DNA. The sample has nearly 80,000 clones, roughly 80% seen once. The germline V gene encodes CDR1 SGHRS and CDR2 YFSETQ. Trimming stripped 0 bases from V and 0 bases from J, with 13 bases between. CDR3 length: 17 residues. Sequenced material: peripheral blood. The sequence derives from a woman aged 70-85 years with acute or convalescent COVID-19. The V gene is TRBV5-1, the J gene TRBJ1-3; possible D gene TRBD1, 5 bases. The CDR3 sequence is CASSLDGAVSSGNTIYF. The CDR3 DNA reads TGCGCCAGCAGCTTGGATGGGGCAGTTTCCTCTGGAAACACCATATATTTT.